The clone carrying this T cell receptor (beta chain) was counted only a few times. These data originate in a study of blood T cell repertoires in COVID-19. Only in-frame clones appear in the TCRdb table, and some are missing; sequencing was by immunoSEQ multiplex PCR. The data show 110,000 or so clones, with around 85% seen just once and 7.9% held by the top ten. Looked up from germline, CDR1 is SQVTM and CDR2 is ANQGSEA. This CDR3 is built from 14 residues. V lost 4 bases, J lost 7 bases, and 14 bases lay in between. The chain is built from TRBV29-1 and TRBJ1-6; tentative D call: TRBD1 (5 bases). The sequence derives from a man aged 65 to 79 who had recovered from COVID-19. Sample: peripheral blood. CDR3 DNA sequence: TGCAGCGTTGGATTGGACGGGGGGAATTCACCCCTCCACTTT. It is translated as CSVGLDGGNSPLHF.